The 29 T cell receptor beta chains below come from one sample, sequenced in a study of blood T cell repertoires in COVID-19. Using immunoSEQ multiplex PCR, the repertoire was profiled, and TCRdb retains in-frame clones only, with some absent. This sample yields about 200,000 clones, of which about 85% are seen a single time; 10% to 13% belongs to the top ten. The sequencing sample was made of peripheral blood. These receptors all stem from a woman aged 50 to 60 with COVID-19, enrolled during active disease.

Only a few counts were recorded for this clone. The CDR3 region has the DNA TGCGCCAGCAGTGAAGAGCGGGGGCCCACCGGGGAGCTGTTTTTT. Translation: CASSEERGPTGELFF. The V and J genes are TRBV10-1 and TRBJ2-2, with TRBD2 matching 8 bases. V was pared by 3 bases and J by 4 bases, with 4 bases of the junction left unmatched. This CDR3 is 15 amino acids long. Germline CDR1 WNHNN, CDR2 SYGVQD (reference sequence).

The rearrangement uses TRBV19 and TRBJ1-1; possible D gene TRBD1, 5 bases. V lost 7 bases and J lost 4, with 10 bases in between. In germline, CDR1 is LNHDA, CDR2 SQIVND (reference sequence). This CDR3 has 12 amino acids. The CDR3 sequence: CASNQGSTEAFF. The DNA for the CDR3 is TGTGCCAGTAACCAGGGTTCCACTGAAGCTTTCTTT.

This sequence joins TRBV7-2 and TRBJ1-1, with 7 bases fitting TRBD1. V was pared by 5 bases and J by 3 bases, with 12 bases of the junction left unmatched. The CDR3 contains 16 residues. Germline V gives CDR1 SGHTA, CDR2 FQGNSA. CDR3 DNA: TGTGCCAGCAGCGTAATTGCAGGGGGGTCGGACACTGAAGCTTTCTTT. Translating gives CASSVIAGGSDTEAFF.

This chain links TRBV27 with TRBJ2-7; 8 nucleotides align to TRBD1. Per the germline V gene, CDR1 is MNHEY and CDR2 is SMNVEV (reference sequence). The CDR3 has 14 amino acids. J lost 7 bases, V lost 5 bases, and 10 bases had no gene match. For the CDR3, the DNA is TGTGCCAGCAGTCCCGTGGACAGGGCGAAAGAGCAGTACTTC. Its protein is CASSPVDRAKEQYF.

CDR3 region: CASSALTGDGYTF. CDR3 DNA sequence: TGTGCCAGCAGCGCACTAACAGGGGATGGCTACACCTTC. The chain employs TRBV9 and TRBJ1-2; TRBD1 matches at 7 bases. CDR1 SGDLS and CDR2 YYNGEE come from the germline V gene. The CDR3 runs to 13 residues. Trimming at V came to 3 bases and at J to 6 bases, leaving 5 bases not matched to a gene.

This chain uses TRBV3-1 (or the pseudogene TRBV3-2) with TRBJ2-7; tentative D call: TRBD1 (6 bases). There are 12 residues in the CDR3. CDR1 is LGHDT, CDR2 YNNKEL, per germline (reference sequence). V was clipped by 5 bases and J by 6 bases, with 11 bases between them. The DNA of the CDR3 is TGTGCCAGCAGCGGACAGCGCTCCGAGCAGTACTTC. Amino acids: CASSGQRSEQYF.

This chain joins TRBV9 and TRBJ2-3; 7 bases line up with TRBD1. Germline CDR1 is SGDLS and CDR2 is YYNGEE. With 4 bases clipped from V and 3 bases from J, the junction kept 5 bases outside the gene matches. The CDR3 consists of 14 residues. CDR3 in DNA: TGTGCCAGCAGCCCTCGACAGGGAACAGATACGCAGTATTTT. Translated: CASSPRQGTDTQYF. Supplemented by reference TRBV9 and TRBJ2-3, the full variable domain reads DSGVTQTPKHLITATGQRVTLRCSPRSGDLSVYWYQQSLDQGLQFLIQYYNGEERAKGNILERFSAQQFPDLHSELNLSSLELGDSALYFCASSPRQGTDTQYFGPGTRLTVL.

The chain carries TRBV13 and TRBJ1-4; D not certain. Looked up from germline, CDR1 is PRHDT and CDR2 is FYEKMQ (reference sequence). Trimming pared 5 bases from V and 0 bases from J, leaving 10 bases between. The CDR3 consists of 15 residues. The CDR3 loop reads CASSLRATTNEKLFF. Written as DNA, the CDR3 is TGTGCCAGCAGCCTGAGGGCAACAACTAATGAAAAACTGTTTTTT.

This clone was seen more than once but under ten times. This chain links TRBV18 with TRBJ1-1, with D possibly matching TRBD1 (6 bases). From germline, CDR1 is KGHSH and CDR2 LQKENI. V lost 4 bases to trimming and J lost 3 bases, with 12 bases between them. CDR3 length: 14 residues. The CDR3 sequence is CASSLIGGDTEAFF. The CDR3 DNA sequence: TGTGCCAGCTCACTTATAGGGGGGGACACTGAAGCTTTCTTT.

V and J are TRBV19 and TRBJ2-6; D not certain. This CDR3 region has 16 residues. Germline loops: CDR1 LNHDA, CDR2 SQIVND (reference sequence). V was pared by 2 bases and J by 1 base, with 9 bases between. The CDR3 loop reads CASSIPALSGANVLTF. The CDR3 nucleotides read TGTGCCAGTAGTATACCCGCGCTATCTGGGGCCAACGTCCTGACTTTC.

CDR3 sequence reads: CASSIPGETQYF. DNA for the CDR3: TGTGCCAGTAGTATCCCCGGGGAGACCCAGTACTTC. This chain connects TRBV19 to TRBJ2-5; D ambiguous. Per germline, CDR1 LNHDA and CDR2 SQIVND (reference sequence). The V end was cut by 3 bases, the J end by 5 bases, with 7 bases between. The CDR3 is 12 amino acids.

The CDR3 DNA reads TGTGCCAGCAGCGTTGACCGGGACAGGTCCACCGGGGAGCTGTTTTTT. It yields the protein CASSVDRDRSTGELFF. V and J are TRBV9 and TRBJ2-2, with 8 bases matching TRBD1. This CDR3 is 16 amino acids long. Germline assignment: CDR1 SGDLS and CDR2 YYNGEE. The V and J ends lost 2 bases and 4 bases, in that order; junction bases with no gene match: 7.

The chain recombines TRBV28 with TRBJ1-2, with 9 bases identical to TRBD1. Germline V gene lookup returns CDR1 MDHEN and CDR2 SYDVKM. This CDR3 contains 14 residues. Trimming took 7 bases from V and 8 from J; bases not matched to a gene: 11. The CDR3 region has the DNA TGTGCCAGCATCCCGGGAGGGACAGGGAAAGGCTACACCTTC. Translation: CASIPGGTGKGYTF.

The chain uses TRBV28 and TRBJ1-1; D might be TRBD1 (6 bases). CDR3 length: 13 residues. The germline V and J ends were trimmed by 6 bases and 1 base, with 9 bases remaining between them. The germline V gene has CDR1 MDHEN and CDR2 SYDVKM. CDR3 nucleotides: TGTGCCAGCAGGTCACAGGGGAACACTGAAGCTTTCTTT. Translated, it gives CASRSQGNTEAFF. Together with reference TRBV28 and TRBJ1-1, the CDR3 gives the full variable domain: DVKVTQSSRYLVKRTGEKVFLECVQDMDHENMFWYRQDPGLGLRLIYFSYDVKMKEKGDIPEGYSVSREKKERFSLILESASTNQTSMYLCASRSQGNTEAFFGQGTRLTVV.

The rearrangement uses TRBV3-1 (or the pseudogene TRBV3-2) and TRBJ2-7; D gene unclear. Germline V gives CDR1 LGHDT, CDR2 YNNKEL (reference sequence). The ends were cut back, 1 base at V and 5 bases at J, with 9 bases in the middle. The CDR3 consists of 13 residues. CDR3 bases: TGTGCCAGCAGCCAAGCTAACCGGGACGAGCAGTACTTC. Its translation: CASSQANRDEQYF.

The chain employs TRBV5-5 and TRBJ1-1, with 8 nucleotides matching TRBD1. Trimming took 0 bases from V and 0 from J; bases not matched to a gene: 4. The CDR3 has 16 amino acids. CDR1 is SGHKS, CDR2 YYEKEE, per germline (reference sequence). The CDR3 coding sequence is TGTGCCAGCAGCTTGGGAGTCAGGGGGCTGAACACTGAAGCTTTCTTT. Its protein product is CASSLGVRGLNTEAFF.

The gene calls are TRBV3-1 (or the pseudogene TRBV3-2) and TRBJ1-6, with 10 bases fitting TRBD1. Germline V lookup: CDR1 LGHDT, CDR2 YNNKEL (reference sequence). This CDR3 region has 16 residues. V gave up 4 bases and J gave up 7 bases; unmatched junction bases: 7. The CDR3 here is CASSPFGQGGNSPLHF. DNA of the CDR3: TGTGCCAGCAGCCCTTTCGGACAGGGGGGAAATTCACCCCTCCACTTT.

This chain joins TRBV2 and TRBJ1-2; no clear D. Germline values: CDR1 SNHLY, CDR2 FYNNEI. The length of the CDR3 is 13 residues. Trimming removed 2 bases at V and 2 bases at J, with 6 bases between. Here the CDR3 reads CASSESENYGYTF. The DNA of the CDR3 is TGTGCCAGCAGTGAAAGCGAGAACTATGGCTACACCTTC.

The chain combines TRBV29-1 with TRBJ2-5; TRBD1 matches at 7 bases. This CDR3 has 12 amino acids. From germline, CDR1 is SQVTM and CDR2 ANQGSEA. The V and J ends lost 7 bases and 4 bases, in that order; junction bases with no gene match: 6. The CDR3 DNA reads TGCAGCGCCTTGACAGGGTTAGAGACCCAGTACTTC. Protein product: CSALTGLETQYF. Variable domain in full (rest from reference TRBV29-1 and TRBJ2-5): SAVISQKPSRDICQRGTSLTIQCQVDSQVTMMFWYRQQPGQSLTLIATANQGSEATYESGFVIDKFPISRPNLTFSTLTVSNMSPEDSSIYLCSALTGLETQYFGPGTRLLVL.

The chain uses TRBV4-3 and TRBJ1-3; no definite D call. Trimming cost V 4 bases and J 2 bases, with 12 bases left between them. Germline CDR1 is LGHNA and CDR2 is YSLEER. The CDR3 is 15 amino acids. The CDR3 DNA follows: TGCGCCAGCAGCCCACTCGAGGCACCTGGAAACACCATATATTTT. Amino acids: CASSPLEAPGNTIYF.

As concerns this clone: Its ends do not fully match the called genes, so a read error is possible. The V gene is TRBV6-1, the J gene TRBJ1-2; 7 bases agree with TRBD1. Germline-derived CDR1 and CDR2 are MNHNS and SASEGT. The CDR3 extends over 13 amino acids. The CDR3 loop reads CAGSEQGYNGYTF. CDR3 DNA sequence: TGTGCCGGCAGTGAACAGGGGTATAATGGCTACACCTTC.

V is TRBV18 and J is TRBJ1-6; D is unclear. V lost 5 bases to trimming and J lost 7 bases, with 6 bases between them. CDR3 size: 12 residues. Germline-derived CDR1 and CDR2 are KGHSH and LQKENI. CDR3 loop: CASSTENSPLHF. CDR3 DNA sequence: TGTGCCAGCTCAACAGAGAATTCACCCCTCCACTTT.

The chain employs TRBV19 and TRBJ2-3; D is perhaps TRBD1 (7 bases). Germline CDR1 LNHDA, CDR2 SQIVND (reference sequence). The CDR3 is made up of 15 amino acids. V lost 4 bases to trimming and J lost 2 bases, with 13 bases between them. CDR3 nucleotides: TGTGCCAGTAGTACGACAGGGAGGTTCACAGATACGCAGTATTTT. Its translation is CASSTTGRFTDTQYF.

The rearrangement uses TRBV5-1 and TRBJ2-7; TRBD1 matches 12 bases. The CDR3 extends over 17 amino acids. CDR1 is SGHRS and CDR2 is YFSETQ in the germline V gene. V shed 1 base and J 7 bases; nucleotides not matched to a gene: 12. The CDR3 here is CASSLRGLGQGANEQYF. Written as DNA, the CDR3 is TGCGCCAGCAGCTTGAGAGGACTGGGACAGGGGGCGAATGAGCAGTACTTC.

This CDR3 is CASSRGRSMNTEAFF. CDR3 nucleotides: TGTGCCAGCAGCCGGGGCAGATCCATGAACACTGAAGCTTTCTTT. The rearrangement joins TRBV4-2 to TRBJ1-1, with TRBD1 as a possible D gene (5 bases). The germline V gene has CDR1 LGHNA and CDR2 YNFKEQ. This CDR3 contains 15 residues. V was pared by 4 bases and J by 0 bases, with 12 bases between.

About this clone: Its ends do not fully match the called genes, so a read error is possible. The chain recombines TRBV27 with TRBJ2-4, with a weak D call TRBD1 (5 bases). Looked up from germline, CDR1 is MNHEY and CDR2 is SMNVEV (reference sequence). This CDR3 has 14 residues. For the CDR3, the DNA is TGTGCCAGCAGTACCCTCGACAGACCGTCCAACCTTAACTTC. It yields the protein CASSTLDRPSNLNF.

The chain uses TRBV27 and TRBJ2-1, with TRBD2 identical over 12 bases. The CDR3 has 16 amino acids. Germline V lookup: CDR1 MNHEY, CDR2 SMNVEV (reference sequence). V lost 3 bases, J lost 6 bases, and 6 bases stayed unmatched. The CDR3 region is CASSFLTSGGRNEQFF. The CDR3 DNA reads as TGTGCCAGCAGTTTCCTCACTAGCGGGGGGCGCAATGAGCAGTTCTTC.

The V and J genes are TRBV23-1 and TRBJ1-3; D gene unclear. TRBV23-1 has ORF status, its function being uncertain. V was pared by 4 bases and J by 0 bases, with 10 bases between. This CDR3 comprises 15 residues. The CDR3 nucleotides read TGCGCCAGCAGTCTGATAGCCTACTCTGGAAACACCATATATTTT. The encoded protein is CASSLIAYSGNTIYF.

The chain links TRBV28 to TRBJ1-3; D is unclear. Trimming took 4 bases from V and 2 from J, leaving 9 bases between them. Germline V gives CDR1 MDHEN, CDR2 SYDVKM. This CDR3 is 14 amino acids long. The CDR3 is CASSSPFAGNTIYF. The CDR3 bases are TGTGCCAGCAGTTCCCCCTTTGCTGGAAACACCATATATTTT.